The clone carrying this T cell receptor beta chain was observed a handful of times. The data originate from a study of blood T cells in healthy people across ages. Ranging in age from roughly 6 to 90, the donors were healthy Caucasian individuals from Russia. Total RNA was isolated from each sample in quantities of at least 5.5 micrograms. The J segment lost 0 bases and the V segment lost 5 bases, leaving 9 bases of the junction unmatched. Germline values: CDR1 SGHVS, CDR2 FNYEAQ. CDR3 length: 18 residues. A sample-barcoded 5' primer and a J-beta primer mix were used in a second PCR of roughly 7 to 11 cycles. MiXCR was run by TCRdb on the 5' RACE reads, yielding one entry per CDR3 protein. Here the sample spans 1.5 million to 2 million distinct CDR3 sequences, approximately 28% being singletons.

The gene calls are TRBV7-6 and TRBJ1-6; 8 nucleotides match TRBD1. The specimen was blood. The receptor comes from a woman aged 25 to 39 in good health. The CDR3 sequence is CASSHGQGGSSYNSPLHF. CDR3 coding DNA: TGTGCCAGCAGCCACGGACAGGGTGGAAGCTCCTATAATTCACCCCTCCACTTT.